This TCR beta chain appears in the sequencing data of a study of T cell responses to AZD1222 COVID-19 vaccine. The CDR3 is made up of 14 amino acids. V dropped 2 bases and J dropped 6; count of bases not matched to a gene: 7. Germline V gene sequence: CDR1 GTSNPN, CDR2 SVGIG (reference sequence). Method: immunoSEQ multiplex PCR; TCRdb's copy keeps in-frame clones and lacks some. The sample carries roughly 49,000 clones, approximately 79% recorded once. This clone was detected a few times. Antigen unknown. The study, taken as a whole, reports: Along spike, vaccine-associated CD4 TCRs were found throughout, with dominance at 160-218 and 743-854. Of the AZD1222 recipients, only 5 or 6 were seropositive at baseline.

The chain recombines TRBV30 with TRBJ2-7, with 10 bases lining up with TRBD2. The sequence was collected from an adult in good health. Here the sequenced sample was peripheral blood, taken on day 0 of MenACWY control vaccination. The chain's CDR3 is CAWSPRAGGREQYF. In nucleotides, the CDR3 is TGTGCCTGGAGTCCTAGAGCGGGAGGGCGCGAGCAGTACTTC. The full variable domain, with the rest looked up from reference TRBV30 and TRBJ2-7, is SQTIHQWPATLVQPVGSPLSLECTVEGTSNPNLYWYRQAAGRGLQLLFYSVGIGQISSEVPQNLSASRPQDRQFILSSKKLLLSDSGFYLCAWSPRAGGREQYFGPGTRLTVT.